This passage covers 28 T cell receptor beta chains from one sample sequenced in a study of T-cell reconstitution after alpha-beta-depleted transplantation in children. Researchers prepared the TCRbeta library using unique molecular identifiers, the study reports. TCRdb re-called the PCR reads with MiXCR, one entry per CDR3 protein. The sample has 500,000 to 600,000 distinct CDR3 sequences; more than 20% are singletons. The material was PBMCs, obtained before TCRalphabeta/CD19-depleted stem cell transplant. Receptors originate from a boy under two years old with Wiskott-Aldrich syndrome, due to receive a stem cell transplant.

The chain carries TRBV9 and TRBJ2-7; 7 nucleotides agree with TRBD2. The CDR3 is 17 amino acids. From germline, CDR1 is SGDLS and CDR2 YYNGEE. Trimming at V came to 0 bases and at J to 6 bases, leaving 15 bases not matched to a gene. The CDR3, as DNA: TGTGCCAGCAGCGTAGCTACGGGGGGAGCGGGAAAGGGCGAGCAGTACTTC. It translates to CASSVATGGAGKGEQYF.

This clonotype was found a few times. The chain joins TRBV15 to TRBJ1-3, with D tentatively TRBD1 (5 bases). Germline values: CDR1 LNHNV, CDR2 YYDKDF (reference sequence). This CDR3 comprises 15 residues. Trimming removed 10 bases at V and 7 bases at J, with 23 bases between. The CDR3 protein is CAIGTRDAYRNTIYF. The CDR3 DNA sequence: TGTGCCATCGGAACCCGGGACGCATATCGGAACACCATATATTTT.

The rearrangement joins TRBV7-3 to TRBJ2-3; D possibly uses TRBD1 or TRBD2 (7 bases each). Germline values: CDR1 SGHTA, CDR2 FQGTGA. This CDR3 has 15 residues. V was pared by 3 bases and J by 4 bases, with 14 bases between. The CDR3 DNA reads as TGTGCCAGCAGCTTCCGGGCAGGGGGGGCAGATACGCAGTATTTT. Its protein product is CASSFRAGGADTQYF. The entire variable domain, with the rest obtained from reference TRBV7-3 and TRBJ2-3, is as follows: GAGVSQTPSNKVTEKGKYVELRCDPISGHTALYWYRQSLGQGPEFLIYFQGTGAADDSGLPNDRFFAVRPEGSVSTLKIQRTERGDSAVYLCASSFRAGGADTQYFGPGTRLTVL.

The V call is TRBV30, the J call TRBJ2-3; TRBD2 agrees at 11 bases. The CDR3 is 15 amino acids. Unmatched junction bases numbered 5, after V lost 0 bases and J lost 6 bases. Germline loops: CDR1 GTSNPN, CDR2 SVGIG (reference sequence). CDR3 protein: CAWSVIAGGTDTQYF. The CDR3, as DNA: TGTGCCTGGAGTGTCATAGCGGGAGGGACCGATACGCAGTATTTT.

This clonotype was counted between two and nine times. The rearrangement links TRBV6-1 to TRBJ2-7, with 12 bases identical to TRBD2. CDR1 MNHNS and CDR2 SASEGT come from the germline V gene. The V and J ends lost 4 bases and 4 bases, in that order; junction bases with no gene match: 2. This CDR3 is built from 14 residues. The CDR3 DNA is TGTGCCAGCAGTGCTAGCGGGAGGGCGTACGAGCAGTACTTC. This translates into CASSASGRAYEQYF.

The chain recombines TRBV10-3 with TRBJ1-1; a weak D match, TRBD1 (5 bases). The CDR3 totals 14 residues. V was trimmed by 6 bases and J by 0 bases, leaving 11 bases between them. Germline V CDR1 and CDR2: ENHRY, SYGVKD. CDR3 amino acids: CAIRKTDLNTEAFF. The CDR3 DNA follows: TGTGCCATCAGGAAGACAGACTTGAACACTGAAGCTTTCTTT.

The genes are TRBV5-1 and TRBJ2-2, with D perhaps matching TRBD2 (5 bases). Germline assignment: CDR1 SGHRS and CDR2 YFSETQ. The CDR3 sequence is 14 residues long. The V and J ends lost 4 bases and 5 bases respectively, with 12 bases between them. The CDR3 sequence: CASSPDSITGELFF. In nucleotides, the CDR3 is TGCGCCAGCAGCCCGGACTCGATTACCGGGGAGCTGTTTTTT.

This clonotype showed up just a few times. The chain links TRBV10-1 to TRBJ2-2, with 8 bases identical to TRBD2. V was clipped by 5 bases and J by 7 bases; unmatched bases: 9. CDR1 WNHNN and CDR2 SYGVQD come from the germline V gene (reference sequence). The CDR3 runs 15 residues. This chain's CDR3 is CASSSRRGAGGELFF. The CDR3, as DNA: TGCGCCAGCAGTTCCCGGCGGGGGGCTGGCGGGGAGCTGTTTTTT.

This clonotype was seen a handful of times. This chain joins TRBV5-1 and TRBJ2-7; D perhaps matches TRBD1 (6 bases). V lost 4 bases to trimming and J lost 0 bases, with 11 bases between them. This CDR3 region has 14 residues. Germline CDR1 SGHRS, CDR2 YFSETQ. The CDR3 sequence is CASSTRTASYEQYF. In nucleotides, the CDR3 is TGCGCCAGCAGCACCCGGACAGCCTCCTACGAGCAGTACTTC. The entire variable domain, with the rest obtained from reference TRBV5-1 and TRBJ2-7, is as follows: KAGVTQTPRYLIKTRGQQVTLSCSPISGHRSVSWYQQTPGQGLQFLFEYFSETQRNKGNFPGRFSGRQFSNSRSEMNVSTLELGDSALYLCASSTRTASYEQYFGPGTRLTVT.

V is TRBV14 and J is TRBJ2-7, with 9 positions matching TRBD1. This CDR3 is 16 amino acids long. V trimming: 3 bases; J trimming: 9 bases; junction bases outside the gene matches: 15. In germline, CDR1 is SGHDN, CDR2 FVKESK. The CDR3 sequence: CASSHFPGQGVYGQYF. CDR3 in DNA: TGTGCCAGCAGCCACTTCCCGGGACAGGGAGTTTATGGGCAGTACTTC.

The chain is built from TRBV3-1 and TRBJ2-1, with 7 bases lining up with TRBD2. The germline V gene encodes CDR1 LGHDT and CDR2 YNNKEL (reference sequence). CDR3 length equals 15 residues. The V gene end was trimmed by 1 base and the J gene end by 12 bases; junction bases not matched to a gene: 12. The CDR3 sequence: CASSQVWTSRVGQFF. The CDR3, as DNA: TGTGCCAGCAGCCAAGTTTGGACTAGTCGGGTCGGGCAGTTCTTC.

The chain is built from TRBV5-1 and TRBJ2-7; D remains unclear. Germline V gene sequence: CDR1 SGHRS, CDR2 YFSETQ. The V and J ends lost 0 bases and 5 bases respectively, with 6 bases between them. This CDR3 is 12 amino acids long. The DNA of the CDR3 is TGCGCCAGCAGCTTGGGGAGCAACGAGCAGTACTTC. Translating gives CASSLGSNEQYF.

This clonotype appeared a few times. The V and J genes are TRBV5-1 and TRBJ2-3; D is perhaps TRBD2 (6 bases). The CDR3 has 16 residues. V lost 2 bases and J 3 bases, leaving 16 bases between the germline ends. Germline assignment: CDR1 SGHRS and CDR2 YFSETQ. The CDR3 here is CASSFGGSLPTDTQYF. The DNA for the CDR3 is TGCGCCAGCAGCTTCGGGGGATCCTTGCCAACAGATACGCAGTATTTT.

The chain has TRBV9 and TRBJ2-2; TRBD2 agrees at 10 bases. V dropped 1 base and J dropped 7; count of bases not matched to a gene: 7. The CDR3 loop spans 16 amino acids. The germline V gene has CDR1 SGDLS and CDR2 YYNGEE. CDR3 sequence: CASSVSGRAQVGELFF. DNA for the CDR3: TGTGCCAGCAGCGTAAGCGGGAGGGCCCAGGTCGGGGAGCTGTTTTTT.

The V call is TRBV6-1, the J call TRBJ2-1; 8 nucleotides line up with TRBD2. J gave up 8 bases and V 6 bases, and 6 bases lay outside the gene matches. Germline assignment: CDR1 MNHNS and CDR2 SASEGT. The CDR3 spans 13 residues. The CDR3 nucleotides are TGTGCCAGCAGCCGAGCGGGAGACCATGAGCAGTTCTTC. Amino acids: CASSRAGDHEQFF.

This clonotype occurred a few times. This chain joins TRBV12-3 or TRBV12-4 and TRBJ2-1; TRBD2 is a possible D gene (6 bases). V dropped 6 bases and J dropped 7 bases, with 10 bases sitting between them. The CDR3 contains 12 residues. The CDR3 nucleotides read TGTGCCAGCAGGGGGAGGTCAAATGAGCAGTTCTTC. This codes for CASRGRSNEQFF.

The V call is TRBV20-1, the J call TRBJ1-3; no definite D call. The CDR3 runs 13 residues. CDR1 and CDR2 (germline): DFQATT, SNEGSKA (reference sequence). V lost 6 bases, J lost 2 bases, and 11 bases lay in between. DNA of the CDR3: TGCAGTGCAGCCGCCCTACCTGGAAACACCATATATTTT. As protein: CSAAALPGNTIYF.

This clonotype was seen a handful of times. V and J are TRBV5-5 and TRBJ1-4; D is unresolved. Germline CDR1 reads SGHKS; CDR2 reads YYEKEE (reference sequence). V was trimmed by 0 bases and J by 3 bases, leaving 9 bases between them. The CDR3 length is 15 residues. The CDR3 spells CASSLGASANEKLFF. The CDR3 DNA reads as TGTGCCAGCAGCTTGGGTGCCTCGGCTAATGAAAAACTGTTTTTT. The full variable domain, rest sourced from reference TRBV5-5 and TRBJ1-4, is DAGVTQSPTHLIKTRGQQVTLRCSPISGHKSVSWYQQVLGQGPQFIFQYYEKEERGRGNFPDRFSARQFPNYSSELNVNALLLGDSALYLCASSLGASANEKLFFGSGTQLSVL.

This chain joins TRBV12-3 or TRBV12-4 and TRBJ2-2, with D possibly called TRBD1 or TRBD2 (6 bases each). There are 16 residues in the CDR3. Deletions cut 8 bases from V and 7 bases from J, with 23 bases between. This CDR3 is CASSPGAREGHGELFF. CDR3 DNA: TGTGCCAGCTCCCCGGGGGCCAGAGAAGGTCACGGGGAGCTGTTTTTT.

This clonotype was counted a few times. The chain joins TRBV12-3 or TRBV12-4 to TRBJ1-5; no reliable D call. This CDR3 region has 12 residues. V lost 4 bases, J lost 8 bases, and 9 bases lay in between. CDR3 amino acids: CASSWGKEPQHF. In DNA form, the CDR3 reads TGTGCCAGCAGTTGGGGTAAGGAGCCCCAGCATTTT.

The chain recombines TRBV5-1 with TRBJ2-7; no clear D. The CDR3 sequence is 14 residues long. CDR1 is SGHRS and CDR2 is YFSETQ in the germline V gene. Trimming removed 4 bases from V and 0 bases from J, with 11 bases in between. The CDR3 spells CASSPAIGSYEQYF. CDR3 nucleotide sequence: TGCGCCAGCAGCCCGGCAATCGGCTCCTACGAGCAGTACTTC.

CDR3 sequence reads: CASSSGSGSVEQYF. The CDR3 nucleotides read TGCGCCAGCAGCAGCGGGAGCGGGAGTGTCGAGCAGTACTTC. The V gene is TRBV5-1, the J gene TRBJ2-7; TRBD2 agrees at 8 bases. Per the germline V gene, CDR1 is SGHRS and CDR2 is YFSETQ. V was clipped by 4 bases and J by 6 bases; unmatched bases: 9. There are 14 residues in the CDR3.

The genes are TRBV2 and TRBJ2-7, with 7 bases lining up with TRBD1. V was clipped by 6 bases and J by 0 bases; unmatched bases: 8. The CDR3 is 15 amino acids. CDR1 SNHLY and CDR2 FYNNEI come from the germline V gene. CDR3 bases: TGTGCCAGCAGGCCAATGACAGGGCTCTCCTACGAGCAGTACTTC. Translated, it gives CASRPMTGLSYEQYF.

V is TRBV5-5 and J is TRBJ2-2; D unclear. Deletions cut 2 bases from V and 0 bases from J, with 14 bases between. The CDR3 contains 17 residues. The germline CDR1 and CDR2 sequences are SGHKS and YYEKEE (reference sequence). The DNA for the CDR3 is TGTGCCAGCAGCTTAGGTAAAAGGACCTCGAACACCGGGGAGCTGTTTTTT. Protein product: CASSLGKRTSNTGELFF.

CDR3 region: CASSPPRPAGGNEQFF. DNA of the CDR3: TGTGCCAGCAGCCCCCCCCGGCCGGCCGGCGGTAACGAGCAGTTCTTC. The chain recombines TRBV2 with TRBJ2-1; D is undetermined. This CDR3 contains 16 residues. The V and J ends lost 6 bases and 10 bases respectively, with 25 bases between them. Per germline, CDR1 SNHLY and CDR2 FYNNEI. The full variable domain, in which reference TRBV2 and TRBJ2-1 provide the parts outside the CDR3, is EPEVTQTPSHQVTQMGQEVILRCVPISNHLYFYWYRQILGQKVEFLVSFYNNEISEKSEIFDDQFSVERPDGSNFTLKIRSTKLEDSAMYFCASSPPRPAGGNEQFFGPGTRLTVL.

The CDR3 DNA reads as TGTGCCAGCAGTTTAGCGCTCGGGGGCCACGAGACCCAGTACTTC. Translation gives CASSLALGGHETQYF. This chain joins TRBV12-3 or TRBV12-4 and TRBJ2-5, with D possibly being TRBD1 or TRBD2 (6 bases each). The CDR3 spans 15 residues. Trimming took 0 bases from V and 5 from J, leaving 13 bases between them.

This clonotype was counted a few times. This chain connects TRBV28 to TRBJ2-7, with unresolved D. V dropped 6 bases and J dropped 3 bases, with 9 bases sitting between them. Germline-derived CDR1 and CDR2 are MDHEN and SYDVKM. The CDR3 runs 12 residues. The CDR3 nucleotides are TGTGCCAGCAGAGGGCAGCACTACGAGCAGTACTTC. This sequence encodes CASRGQHYEQYF. The variable domain in full, with the rest retrieved from reference TRBV28 and TRBJ2-7, is DVKVTQSSRYLVKRTGEKVFLECVQDMDHENMFWYRQDPGLGLRLIYFSYDVKMKEKGDIPEGYSVSREKKERFSLILESASTNQTSMYLCASRGQHYEQYFGPGTRLTVT.

The chain joins TRBV5-1 to TRBJ1-3; D unclear. Per germline, CDR1 SGHRS and CDR2 YFSETQ. Deletions cut 3 bases from V and 2 bases from J, with 15 bases between. The length of the CDR3 is 16 residues. The CDR3 sequence is CASSWTSYDPGNTIYF. In DNA, the CDR3 is TGCGCCAGCAGCTGGACCTCCTACGACCCTGGAAACACCATATATTTT.